This TCR gamma chain was profiled in a study of human gamma delta and Vdelta1 T cells. TCRdb re-called the PCR reads using CATT. The table has over 7,500 gamma-chain clones, around 42% seen once. Trimming at V came to 0 bases and at J to 7 bases, leaving 9 bases not matched to a gene. Looked up from germline, CDR1 is EGSNGY and CDR2 is YDSYNSKV. CDR3 size: 14 residues. In the case of this clone: Its specificity is not known.

Specimen: Vdelta1 gamma-delta T cells from blood grown in culture (DOT cells). The V and J genes are TRGV2 and TRGJ1 or TRGJ2. The TCR comes from a human donor in good health. In nucleotides, the CDR3 is TGTGCCACCTGGGACGGGCCGAGGGAATATAAGAAACTCTTT. It specifies CATWDGPREYKKLF.